The clone carrying this TCR beta chain was detected ten times or more. This record comes from a study of human T cells and chemical hapten exposure. Across the whole study: Across samples, TCR yields varied, mostly owing to small differences in pooled library volumes.

Germline V gene lookup returns CDR1 SNHLY and CDR2 FYNNEI. Trimming took off 5 bases at V and 1 base at J, with 8 bases between the two ends. The CDR3 extends over 13 amino acids. The authors extracted total RNA from unfractionated whole blood. Unique molecular identifiers were attached to individual cDNA molecules within the library. Each CDR3 protein gets one entry after TCRdb re-called the 5' RACE reads with MiXCR. This table holds about 140,000 distinct CDR3 sequences, around 4% found once. This TCR came from a female donor in good health. This chain joins TRBV2 and TRBJ1-1; D may be TRBD1 (5 bases). In DNA form, the CDR3 reads TGTGCCAGCAGTTACGACAGGAACACTGAAGCTTTCTTT. Translated, it gives CASSYDRNTEAFF.